The source of this T cell receptor beta chain is a study of spatial heterogeneity in lung cancer. Trimming left V 7 bases short and J 4 bases short, with 13 bases between. The CDR3 contains 13 residues. Germline loops: CDR1 MNHEY, CDR2 SVGEGT. This sample's time point: sample taken at primary tumor resection. Sequencing was performed on whole RNA extracted from tumor and nontumor lung tissue, or from frozen PBMC, and the material was left unsorted. This clonotype was picked up many times. Antigen specificity is unknown. The study's findings and limits: In blood, ubiquitous expanded tumor TCRs appeared more at resection than follow-up.

A distinct unique molecular identifier was carried by each TCR cDNA molecule. TCRdb reprocessed the 5' RACE reads via MiXCR and lists one record per CDR3 protein. The table records about 85,000 distinct CDR3 sequences, around 21% of them present only once. The chain uses TRBV6-2 or TRBV6-3 and TRBJ2-5; D possibly corresponds to TRBD2 (6 bases). The clonotype originates from a male donor with early-stage non-small cell lung cancer. The input for sequencing was PBMCs, taken at surgery. Written as DNA, the CDR3 is TGTGCCAGCATATCGGGGGTTGGAGAGACCCAGTACTTC. Amino acids: CASISGVGETQYF.